Presented here are 9 T cell receptor beta chains from one specimen sequenced in a study of T cells after yellow fever vaccination. TCRdb recomputed calls from the 5' RACE reads with MiXCR, one row per CDR3 protein. Among about 46,000 distinct CDR3 sequences listed, approximately 6.3% were seen once. The specimen was PBMCs, either bulk or a sorted T-cell subset (CD4+, CD8+, memory, or dextramer-sorted; not recorded which), collected 45 days after the yellow fever booster vaccination. The receptor source for this set is a man aged 25-40 years who received the YFV17D yellow fever vaccine.

A few counts support this clonotype. The rearrangement links TRBV20-1 to TRBJ2-2, with TRBD1 identical over 9 bases. Germline V gene data show CDR1 as DFQATT and CDR2 as SNEGSKA (reference sequence). The CDR3 has 16 residues. V lost 0 bases and J lost 5; bases outside the gene matches: 7. In DNA, the CDR3 is TGCAGTGCTAGAGATAGGGGGACAGGGAGAACCGGGGAGCTGTTTTTT. Protein: CSARDRGTGRTGELFF.

This clonotype came up many times. The rearrangement uses TRBV27 and TRBJ2-2, with TRBD2 identical over 7 bases. The CDR3 length is 18 residues. The V gene end was trimmed by 0 bases and the J gene end by 0 bases; junction bases not matched to a gene: 7. Germline V gene data show CDR1 as MNHEY and CDR2 as SMNVEV (reference sequence). CDR3 DNA: TGTGCCAGCAGTTTATCGCGGCTAGCGGAAACGAACACCGGGGAGCTGTTTTTT. It encodes CASSLSRLAETNTGELFF.

This clonotype was observed at least ten times. This chain joins TRBV10-3 and TRBJ2-1, with a weak D call TRBD2 (5 bases). Germline values: CDR1 ENHRY, CDR2 SYGVKD. Trimming took off 3 bases at V and 1 base at J, with 10 bases between the two ends. The CDR3 is 15 amino acids. Here the CDR3 DNA reads TGTGCCATCAGTGAAGGTGGGAGATCCTACAATGAGCAGTTCTTC. Translated: CAISEGGRSYNEQFF.

This clonotype was observed many times. The chain links TRBV6-5 to TRBJ2-5; D gene uncertain. Per germline, CDR1 MNHEY and CDR2 SVGAGI. The CDR3 consists of 13 residues. Trimming stripped 7 bases from V and 5 bases from J, with 14 bases between. The CDR3, as DNA: TGTGCCAGCACGCCTTCGGTGAGCGAGACCCAGTACTTC. Its translation: CASTPSVSETQYF.

This clonotype has ten or more counts. The chain recombines TRBV28 with TRBJ2-2, with D perhaps TRBD1 (5 bases). Germline assignment: CDR1 MDHEN and CDR2 SYDVKM. Deletions cut 4 bases from V and 1 base from J, with 7 bases between. The CDR3 length is 14 residues. The CDR3 nucleotides are TGTGCCAGCAGTTCAGGACAGAACACCGGGGAGCTGTTTTTT. Translating gives CASSSGQNTGELFF.

This clonotype was recorded at least ten times. The chain is built from TRBV3-1 and TRBJ1-1, with 7 bases matching TRBD1. The germline CDR1 and CDR2 sequences are LGHDT and YNNKEL (reference sequence). The CDR3 consists of 16 residues. The junction had 9 bases not matched to a gene; V was cut back by 4 bases and J by 1 base. The DNA of the CDR3 is TGTGCCAGCAGCCCGAGGCCGGGACAGACGAACACTGAAGCTTTCTTT. Protein product: CASSPRPGQTNTEAFF. Full variable domain (missing parts from reference TRBV3-1 and TRBJ1-1): DTAVSQTPKYLVTQMGNDKSIKCEQNLGHDTMYWYKQDSKKFLKIMFSYNNKELIINETVPNRFSPKSPDKAHLNLHINSLELGDSAVYFCASSPRPGQTNTEAFFGQGTRLTVV.

In its sample, this clonotype was seen many times. The V call is TRBV27, the J call TRBJ1-3, with TRBD1 matching 7 bases. Trimming cost V 4 bases and J 6 bases; bases outside gene matches: 6. CDR3 size: 14 residues. Germline loops: CDR1 MNHEY, CDR2 SMNVEV (reference sequence). CDR3 loop: CASSSGTALNTIYF. CDR3 bases: TGTGCCAGCAGTTCGGGGACAGCACTAAACACCATATATTTT.

Concerning this clonotype: With a much larger clone just one base away, this may be a read error. CDR3 residues: CASSSDSGGYEQYF. In nucleotides, the CDR3 is TGTGCCAGCAGCTCGGATTCCGGGGGCTACGAGCAGTACTTC. The gene calls are TRBV11-2 and TRBJ2-7; D possibly corresponds to TRBD2 (6 bases). V gave up 4 bases and J gave up 3 bases, with 13 bases separating them. The CDR3 sequence is 14 residues long. Germline CDR1 and CDR2: SGHAT and FQNNGV.

This chain joins TRBV7-2 and TRBJ1-4; D call uncertain. Per the germline V gene, CDR1 is SGHTA and CDR2 is FQGNSA. The CDR3 runs to 13 residues. Trimming took off 1 base at V and 6 bases at J, with 6 bases between the two ends. The CDR3 nucleotides are TGTGCCAGCAGCTTAGAGCCGCATGAAAAACTGTTTTTT. Translation: CASSLEPHEKLFF.